This T cell receptor beta chain was profiled in a study of shared clonotypes between healthy human individuals. Whole-study results and caveats: Sharing across four donors was highest in naive CD4 (approximately 5%) and lowest in memory CD8 (roughly 0.4%).

Worth noting for this clone: Antigen specificity is unknown.

Healthy HIV-negative adults with no recent acute infections or vaccinations were recruited as donors. Data came from immunoSEQ multiplex PCR; TCRdb stores just in-frame clones and leaves some out. The table has 1.4 million or so clones, approximately 98.5% seen once. Input material: naive CD4+ T cells sorted from blood. Subset denoted: CD45RA+ positively selected. The receptor was derived from a man aged 25-45 years in good health.

The CDR3 nucleotides are TGTGCCAGCTCAGCAGCGGGAGCCACCGGGGAGCTGTTTTTT. Protein: CASSAAGATGELFF. The rearrangement links TRBV18 to TRBJ2-2, with 8 bases that match TRBD2. Germline V gene data show CDR1 as KGHSH and CDR2 as LQKENI. J was trimmed by 4 bases and V by 5 bases; bases with no gene match: 3. This CDR3 region has 14 residues.